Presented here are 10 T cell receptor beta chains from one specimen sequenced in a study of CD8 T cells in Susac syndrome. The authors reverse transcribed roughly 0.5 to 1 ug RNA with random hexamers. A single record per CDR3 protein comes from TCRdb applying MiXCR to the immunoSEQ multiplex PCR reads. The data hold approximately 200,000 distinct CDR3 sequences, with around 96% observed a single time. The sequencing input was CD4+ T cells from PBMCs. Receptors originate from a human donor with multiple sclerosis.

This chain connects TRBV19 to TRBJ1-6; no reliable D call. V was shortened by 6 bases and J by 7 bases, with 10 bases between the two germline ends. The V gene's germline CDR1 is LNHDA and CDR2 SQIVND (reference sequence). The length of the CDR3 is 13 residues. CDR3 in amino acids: CASRDGTNSPLHF. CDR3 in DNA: TGTGCCAGTAGGGACGGAACAAATTCACCCCTCCACTTT.

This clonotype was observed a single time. CDR3 sequence reads: CSAQRVLYGEQFF. CDR3 coding DNA: TGCAGTGCCCAGAGGGTGCTTTACGGTGAGCAGTTCTTC. This sequence joins TRBV20-1 and TRBJ2-1; D may be TRBD2 (5 bases). The V gene lost 6 bases and the J gene lost 9 bases, with 18 bases spanning the gap. From germline, CDR1 is DFQATT and CDR2 SNEGSKA (reference sequence). The CDR3 consists of 13 residues.

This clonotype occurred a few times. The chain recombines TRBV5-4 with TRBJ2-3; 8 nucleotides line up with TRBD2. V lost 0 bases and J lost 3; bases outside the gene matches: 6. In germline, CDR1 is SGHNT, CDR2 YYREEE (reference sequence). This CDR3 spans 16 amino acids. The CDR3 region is CASSLGSGGNTDTQYF. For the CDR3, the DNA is TGTGCCAGCAGCTTGGGATCGGGAGGGAATACAGATACGCAGTATTTT.

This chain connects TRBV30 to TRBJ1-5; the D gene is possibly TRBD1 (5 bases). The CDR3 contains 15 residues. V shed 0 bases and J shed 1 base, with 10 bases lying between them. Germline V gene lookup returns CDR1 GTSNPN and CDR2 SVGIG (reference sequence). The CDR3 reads CAWSVGGASNQPQHF. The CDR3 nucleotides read TGTGCCTGGAGTGTTGGAGGGGCGAGCAATCAGCCCCAGCATTTT.

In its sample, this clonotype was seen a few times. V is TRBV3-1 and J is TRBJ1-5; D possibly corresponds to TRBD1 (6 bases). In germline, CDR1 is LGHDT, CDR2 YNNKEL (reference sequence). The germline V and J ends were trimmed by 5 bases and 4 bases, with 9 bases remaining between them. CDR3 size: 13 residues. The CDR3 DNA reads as TGTGCCAGCAGCTCTACAGGGAATCAGCCCCAGCATTTT. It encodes CASSSTGNQPQHF. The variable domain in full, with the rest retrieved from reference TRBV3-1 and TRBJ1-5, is DTAVSQTPKYLVTQMGNDKSIKCEQNLGHDTMYWYKQDSKKFLKIMFSYNNKELIINETVPNRFSPKSPDKAHLNLHINSLELGDSAVYFCASSSTGNQPQHFGDGTRLSIL.

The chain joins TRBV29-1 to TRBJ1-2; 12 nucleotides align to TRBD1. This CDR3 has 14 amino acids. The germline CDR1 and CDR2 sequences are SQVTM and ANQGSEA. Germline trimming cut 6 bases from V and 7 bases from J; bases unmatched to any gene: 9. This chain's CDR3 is CSVDRDRGLSGYTF. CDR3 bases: TGCAGCGTGGACCGGGACAGGGGGCTTAGTGGCTACACCTTC.

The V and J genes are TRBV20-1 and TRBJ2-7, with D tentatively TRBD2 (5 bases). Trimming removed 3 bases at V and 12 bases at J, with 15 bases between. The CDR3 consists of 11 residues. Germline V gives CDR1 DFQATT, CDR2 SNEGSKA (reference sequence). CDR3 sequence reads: CSASRDRKSYF. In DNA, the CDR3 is TGCAGTGCTAGCCGGGATCGCAAGTCGTACTTC.

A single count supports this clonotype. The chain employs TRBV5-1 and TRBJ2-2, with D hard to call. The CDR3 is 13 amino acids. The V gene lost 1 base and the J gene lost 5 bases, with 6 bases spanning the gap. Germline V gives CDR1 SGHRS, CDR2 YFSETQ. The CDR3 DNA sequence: TGCGCCAGCAGCTTGCAGCGTACCGGGGAGCTGTTTTTT. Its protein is CASSLQRTGELFF.

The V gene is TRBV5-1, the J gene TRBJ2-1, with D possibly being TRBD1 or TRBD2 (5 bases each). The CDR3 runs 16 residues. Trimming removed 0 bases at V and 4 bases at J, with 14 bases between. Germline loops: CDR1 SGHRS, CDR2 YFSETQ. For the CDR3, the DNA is TGCGCCAGCAGCTTGGGAACCGGGACGGCTTACAATGAGCAGTTCTTC. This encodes CASSLGTGTAYNEQFF.

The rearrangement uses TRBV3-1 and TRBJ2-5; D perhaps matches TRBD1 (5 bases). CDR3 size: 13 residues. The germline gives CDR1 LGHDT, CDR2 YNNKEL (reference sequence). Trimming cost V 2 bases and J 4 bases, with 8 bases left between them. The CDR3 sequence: CASSQQGRETQYF. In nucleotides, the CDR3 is TGTGCCAGCAGCCAACAGGGTCGAGAGACCCAGTACTTC.